These T cell receptor beta chains were read from a single sample in a study of T-cell reconstitution after alpha-beta-depleted transplantation in children. Each CDR3 protein gets one entry after TCRdb re-called the PCR reads with MiXCR. The profile shows 330,000 or so distinct CDR3 sequences, under 13% of them singletons. Here the sequenced sample was PBMCs from the stem cell graft donor, taken from the stem cell graft. The receptor set was obtained from a human donor who donated a stem cell graft to a child with acute lymphoblastic leukemia. Each CDR3 is given with its conserved first and last residue. D genes are given only for firm matches. Clone sizes are given selectively: once, few, many, or a class where the clone is expanded.

TRBV20-1,.,.,TRBJ1-1,CSASSGNTEAFF,TGCAGTGCTAGCTCCGGGAACACTGAAGCTTTCTTT
TRBV5-1,.,TRBD1,TRBJ1-2,CASRKTGPPIRDYGYTF,TGCGCCAGCAGGAAGACAGGGCCACCGATACGAGACTATGGCTACACCTTC
TRBV27,.,TRBD2,TRBJ2-2,CASSPTSGSLITGELIF,TGTGCCAGCAGCCCGACTAGCGGGAGTTTAATCACCGGGGAGCTGATTTTT
TRBV28,.,TRBD2,TRBJ2-1,CASSLPGLAGKYNEQFF,TGTGCCAGCAGTTTGCCGGGACTAGCGGGAAAATACAATGAGCAGTTCTTC
TRBV3-1,few,.,TRBJ2-7,CASSQVAGTGEQYF,TGTGCCAGCAGCCAAGTCGCGGGCACGGGGGAGCAGTACTTC
TRBV18,.,.,TRBJ2-2,CASSPDTGTGELFF,TGTGCCAGCTCACCAGACACCGGTACCGGGGAGCTGTTTTTT
TRBV5-1,.,TRBD1,TRBJ2-7,CASSLESWTGALSYEQYF,TGCGCCAGCAGCTTGGAATCCTGGACAGGGGCCCTCTCCTACGAGCAGTACTTC
TRBV9,few,.,TRBJ2-7,CASSPRMFKDEQYF,TGTGCCAGCAGCCCTCGAATGTTTAAAGACGAGCAGTACTTC
TRBV7-2,few,TRBD1,TRBJ1-1,CASSWHLWTGMPEAFF,TGTGCCAGCAGCTGGCACCTCTGGACAGGGATGCCTGAAGCTTTCTTT
TRBV6-1,.,.,TRBJ1-1,CAVPPRSGHYTEAFF,TGTGCCGTTCCACCGCGGTCGGGTCACTACACTGAAGCTTTCTTT
TRBV5-5,few,.,TRBJ2-7,CASSFVRSDLEQYF,TGTGCCAGCAGCTTTGTTAGATCAGACCTCGAGCAGTACTTC
TRBV28,.,.,TRBJ2-1,CASSFGYLSYNEQFF,TGTGCCAGCAGTTTTGGATATCTCTCCTACAATGAGCAGTTCTTC
TRBV29-1,few,.,TRBJ2-7,CSVAGPLSYEQYF,TGCAGCGTTGCGGGGCCTCTGTCCTACGAGCAGTACTTC
TRBV20-1,.,.,TRBJ2-2,CSAPGQGGTGELFF,TGCAGTGCCCCGGGGCAGGGGGGCACCGGGGAGCTGTTTTTT
TRBV20-1,.,.,TRBJ2-5,CSASPRGPRTQYF,TGCAGTGCTAGTCCTCGGGGCCCCCGGACCCAGTACTTC
TRBV5-1,.,TRBD2,TRBJ2-2,CASSKGHGGLAGNGELFF,TGCGCCAGCAGCAAGGGTCACGGCGGACTAGCGGGCAACGGGGAGCTGTTTTTT
TRBV4-1,few,.,TRBJ1-1,CASSQAGNTEAFF,TGCGCCAGCAGCCAAGCGGGAAACACTGAAGCTTTCTTT
TRBV15,few,TRBD2,TRBJ2-1,CATSSVTSGFYNEQFF,TGTGCCACCAGCAGCGTGACTAGCGGCTTCTACAATGAGCAGTTCTTC
TRBV29-1,.,.,TRBJ1-2,CSVESDGYTF,TGCAGCGTTGAGTCAGATGGCTACACCTTC
TRBV25-1,many,.,TRBJ2-7,CASSGPRPGVHEQYF,TGTGCCAGCAGTGGGCCTCGGCCAGGGGTACACGAGCAGTACTTC
TRBV7-2,many,.,TRBJ2-5,CASTPLSVKETQYF,TGTGCCAGCACCCCCTTGAGCGTGAAAGAGACCCAGTACTTC
TRBV5-1,few,TRBD2,TRBJ2-7,CASSLDSGGFYEQYF,TGCGCCAGCAGCTTGGACAGCGGGGGATTCTACGAGCAGTACTTC